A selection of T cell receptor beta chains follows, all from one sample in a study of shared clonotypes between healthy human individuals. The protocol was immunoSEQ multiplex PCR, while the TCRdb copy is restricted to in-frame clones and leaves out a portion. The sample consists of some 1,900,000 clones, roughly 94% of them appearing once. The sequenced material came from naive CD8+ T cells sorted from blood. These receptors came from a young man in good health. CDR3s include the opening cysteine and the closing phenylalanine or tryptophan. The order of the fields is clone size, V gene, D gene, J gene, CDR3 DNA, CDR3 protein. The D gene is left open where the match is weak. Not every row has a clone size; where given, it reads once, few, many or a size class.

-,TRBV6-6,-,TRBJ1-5,TGTGCCAGCACTATGTATAGCAATCAGCCCCAGCATTTT,CASTMYSNQPQHF
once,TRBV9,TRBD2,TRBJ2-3,TGTGCCAGCAGCCCTCGGACTAGCGGGGGGCCCGTCACAGATACGCAGTATTTT,CASSPRTSGGPVTDTQYF
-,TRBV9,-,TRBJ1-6,TGTGCCAGCAGCGTAGGGATGCAGGGTGCGAATTCACCCCTCCACTTT,CASSVGMQGANSPLHF
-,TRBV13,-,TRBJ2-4,TGTGCCAGCTCCGAGCGGGTGATAGCCAAAAACATTCAGTACTTC,CASSERVIAKNIQYF
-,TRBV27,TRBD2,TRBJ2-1,TGTGCCAGCAGTTATGTGCCTAGCGGGGAGAATGAGCAGTTCTTC,CASSYVPSGENEQFF
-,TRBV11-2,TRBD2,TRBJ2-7,TGTGCCAGCAGCCCCGGACTAGCGGGAGTCTACGAGCAGTACTTC,CASSPGLAGVYEQYF
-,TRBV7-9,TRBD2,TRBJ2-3,TGTGCCAGCAGCCCGAAGGGGCGGGAGTTAGATACGCAGTATTTT,CASSPKGRELDTQYF
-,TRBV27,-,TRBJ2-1,TGTGCCAGCAGTTTAGGGCTAGTAGTCAATGAGCAGTTCTTC,CASSLGLVVNEQFF
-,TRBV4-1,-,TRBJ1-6,TGCGCCAGCAGCCAAAATCCGGGGGTGGACTATAATTCACCCCTCCACTTT,CASSQNPGVDYNSPLHF
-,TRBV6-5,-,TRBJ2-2,TGTGCCAGCAGTTATGGGCTGTCCGGGGAGCTGTTTTTT,CASSYGLSGELFF
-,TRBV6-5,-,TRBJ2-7,TGTGCCAGCAGTTTTTACGGCATTTCCTACGAGCAGTACTTC,CASSFYGISYEQYF
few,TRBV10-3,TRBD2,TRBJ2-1,TGTGCCATCAGTGAGCGTCCGTCCTTAGGGACTAGGGTCAATGAGCAGTTCTTC,CAISERPSLGTRVNEQFF
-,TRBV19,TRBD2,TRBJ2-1,TGTGCCAGTAGTAAGCGGGGGGAATTCAATGAGCAGTTCTTC,CASSKRGEFNEQFF
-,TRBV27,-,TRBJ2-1,TGTGCCAGCAGTCCCCAAATCACCGGGACGCAGTTCTTC,CASSPQITGTQFF
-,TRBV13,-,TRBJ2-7,TGTGCCAGCAGCTTGTGGGGGAGCTCCTACGAGCAGTACTTC,CASSLWGSSYEQYF
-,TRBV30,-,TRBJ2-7,TGTGCCTGGAGTGAGAAATTAAGGGTGCAGTACTTC,CAWSEKLRVQYF
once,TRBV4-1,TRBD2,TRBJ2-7,TGCGCCAGCAGTCATAGCGGGAGGGCCTACGAGCAGTACTTC,CASSHSGRAYEQYF
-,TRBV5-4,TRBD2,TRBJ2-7,TGTGCCAGCAGATTAGCGGGAGGGCCCTACGAGCAGTACTTC,CASRLAGGPYEQYF
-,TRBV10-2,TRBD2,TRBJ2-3,TGCGCCAGCAGTGAGTCCCGGCTAGCGGGAGCTCTTGATACGCAGTATTTT,CASSESRLAGALDTQYF
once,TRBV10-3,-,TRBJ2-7,TGTGCCATCAGTGACGGCGGGGCCTACGAGCAGTACTTC,CAISDGGAYEQYF
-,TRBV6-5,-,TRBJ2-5,TGTGCCAGCAGTTACTCCCAGGGTTTGGAGACCCAGTACTTC,CASSYSQGLETQYF
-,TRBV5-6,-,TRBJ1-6,TGTGCCAGCAGCTCTTCAGGATGGAAGGGTTCACCCCTCCACTTT,CASSSSGWKGSPLHF
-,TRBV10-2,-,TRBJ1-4,TGCGCCAGCAAGATGGACGGGCGAATGTTTTTT,CASKMDGRMFF
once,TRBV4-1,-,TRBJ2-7,TGCGCCAGCAGCCAAGATAGCCCTGCCTACGAGCAGTACTTC,CASSQDSPAYEQYF
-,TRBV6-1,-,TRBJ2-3,TGTGCCAGCCGCCTGGGGGAACTCACAGATACGCAGTATTTT,CASRLGELTDTQYF